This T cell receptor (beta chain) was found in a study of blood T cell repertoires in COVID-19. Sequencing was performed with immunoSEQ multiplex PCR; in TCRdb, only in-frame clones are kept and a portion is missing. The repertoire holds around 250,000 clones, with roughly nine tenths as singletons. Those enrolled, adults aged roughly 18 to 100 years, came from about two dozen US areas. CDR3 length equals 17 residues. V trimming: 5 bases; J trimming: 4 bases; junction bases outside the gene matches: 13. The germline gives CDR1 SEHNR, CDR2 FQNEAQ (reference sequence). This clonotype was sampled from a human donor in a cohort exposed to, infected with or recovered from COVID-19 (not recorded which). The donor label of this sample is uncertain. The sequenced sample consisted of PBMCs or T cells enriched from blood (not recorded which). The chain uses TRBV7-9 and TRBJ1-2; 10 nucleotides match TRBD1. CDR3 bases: TGTGCCAGCAGCACTCCGGGACAGGGGATTCCCCTCTATGGCTACACCTTC. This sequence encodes CASSTPGQGIPLYGYTF.